This T cell receptor beta chain is drawn from a study of human CD8 memory T cell subsets. General study findings and limits: Compared with precursor exhausted T cells, stem-like memory T cells were suggested by Chao1 estimates to be more diverse.

CDR1 and CDR2 (germline): SGHRS, YFSETQ. The CDR3 sequence is 15 residues long. Early memory CD8+ T cells that were CCR7+ PD-1+ TIGIT+ and had exhausted-like traits were the TPEX cells. Duplicate approximately 150,000-cell vials of sorted CD8+ T cells per subset supplied the RNA. TCR beta libraries were made by UMI-labeled 5' RACE. TCRdb re-called the 5' RACE reads and shows each CDR3 protein once, DNA omitted. There are more than 6,000 distinct CDR3 sequences in the sample, with about 20% held by the top ten. By frequency, this clonotype registers medium-sized. Antigen unknown. The origin of this receptor is a human donor in good health. The chain is built from TRBV5-1 and TRBJ1-1; TCRdb picks TRBD1, but there is no DNA to check that call. Sequencing input: CD8+ T cells from PBMCs. This CDR3 is CASSDRDRVDTEAFF. Variable domain in full (rest from reference TRBV5-1 and TRBJ1-1): KAGVTQTPRYLIKTRGQQVTLSCSPISGHRSVSWYQQTPGQGLQFLFEYFSETQRNKGNFPGRFSGRQFSNSRSEMNVSTLELGDSALYLCASSDRDRVDTEAFFGQGTRLTVV.